The source of this TCR beta chain is a study of T cells in Graves' hyperthyroidism and ophthalmopathy. Amplification of TCR beta CDR3 regions used RNA as the template. HTBI primers were used for first-round RT-PCR of the TCR CDR3. A single record per CDR3 protein comes from TCRdb applying MiXCR to the multiplex PCR reads. The table lists hundreds of thousands of distinct CDR3 sequences, over 15% of them singletons, with around 61% in the top ten. The table lists this clonotype with many counts. The CDR3 covers 18 residues. The V gene lost 3 bases and the J gene lost 4 bases, with 23 bases spanning the gap. Per the germline V gene, CDR1 is KGHDR and CDR2 is SFDVKD.

V is TRBV24-1 and J is TRBJ2-5; D could derive from TRBD1 or TRBD2 (5 bases each). Sequencing input: blood. This clonotype was sampled from a woman aged 55-69 years with Graves' ophthalmopathy. CDR3 loop: CATSDLPRRGRRTETQYF. For the CDR3, the DNA is TGTGCCACCAGTGATCTACCGAGACGGGGACGGAGGACAGAGACCCAGTACTTC.